Following are 7 T cell receptor beta chains from one sample sequenced in a study of T cell responses to AZD1222 COVID-19 vaccine. TCRdb's table, derived via immunoSEQ multiplex PCR, lists solely in-frame clones and lacks some. Among 150,000 or so clones listed, approximately 91% were seen once. This specimen was peripheral blood, taken 28 days after the second AZD1222 dose. Receptor source: an adult who received the AZD1222 COVID-19 vaccine.

The V gene is TRBV2, the J gene TRBJ1-2, with TRBD1 identical over 7 bases. This CDR3 has 13 amino acids. Germline trimming cut 8 bases from V and 0 bases from J; bases unmatched to any gene: 3. Germline V lookup: CDR1 SNHLY, CDR2 FYNNEI. CDR3 sequence reads: CASQGGTNYGYTF. The CDR3 coding sequence is TGTGCCAGCCAAGGGGGCACTAACTATGGCTACACCTTC.

The genes are TRBV27 and TRBJ1-2, with a possible D match to TRBD1 (5 bases). The V gene's germline CDR1 is MNHEY and CDR2 SMNVEV (reference sequence). The CDR3 consists of 14 residues. The V end lost 4 bases, the J end lost 5 bases, and 14 bases lay between the germline ends. The CDR3 here is CASSSPGGWYGYTF. Here the CDR3 DNA reads TGTGCCAGCAGTTCCCCTGGGGGTTGGTATGGCTACACCTTC.

This clone was seen just once. The chain joins TRBV6-5 to TRBJ1-1; no clear D. The germline gives CDR1 MNHEY, CDR2 SVGAGI. Trimming took off 2 bases at V and 8 bases at J, with 9 bases between the two ends. This CDR3 has 12 residues. The CDR3, as DNA: TGTGCCAGCAGTTACAACGGGCGAGAAGCTTTCTTT. Amino acid sequence: CASSYNGREAFF.

The chain couples TRBV19 to TRBJ1-2; D remains unclear. The V end lost 3 bases, the J end lost 4 bases, and 9 bases lay between the germline ends. Germline V gives CDR1 LNHDA, CDR2 SQIVND (reference sequence). The CDR3 totals 13 residues. The CDR3 coding sequence is TGTGCCAGTAGTATCCGAGTCTTCTATGGCTACACCTTC. Translated: CASSIRVFYGYTF.

This clone was seen once. The chain carries TRBV18 and TRBJ2-1; 9 bases map to TRBD2. The germline gives CDR1 KGHSH, CDR2 LQKENI. CDR3 length: 14 amino acids. The V and J ends lost 3 bases and 13 bases, in that order; junction bases with no gene match: 10. CDR3 loop: CASSPQREATSQFF. The CDR3 DNA sequence: TGTGCCAGCTCACCCCAGCGGGAGGCCACCTCCCAGTTCTTC.

The V gene is TRBV5-1, the J gene TRBJ2-5, with D possibly matching TRBD1 (5 bases). CDR1 is SGHRS and CDR2 is YFSETQ in the germline V gene. V was pared by 0 bases and J by 1 base, with 7 bases between. The CDR3 contains 14 residues. Here the CDR3 DNA reads TGCGCCAGCAGCTTGGTTGGGGCCCAAGAGACCCAGTACTTC. Amino acid sequence: CASSLVGAQETQYF.

This chain links TRBV14 with TRBJ2-2; D may be TRBD1 (5 bases). This CDR3 is built from 17 residues. V was shortened by 1 base and J by 6 bases, with 18 bases between the two germline ends. The germline CDR1 and CDR2 sequences are SGHDN and FVKESK. CDR3 sequence reads: CASSQVIGARPPGELFF. The DNA of the CDR3 is TGTGCCAGCAGCCAAGTAATTGGGGCCCGACCCCCCGGGGAGCTGTTTTTT.